The clone carrying this T cell receptor beta chain was counted between two and nine times. The antigen remains undetermined. With 8 bases removed from V and 3 bases from J, the gap between germline ends came to 8 bases. This CDR3 is 12 amino acids long. Germline V lookup: CDR1 MGHDK, CDR2 SYGVNS. The sample originates from a study of blood T cells in healthy people across ages. Study-level findings and limits: Diversity of TCR beta correlated strongly with naive T cell percentage.

Samples had at least 7 million PBMCs isolated from them. A J-beta primer mix and a sample-barcoded 5' primer were used in a second PCR of roughly 6 to 11 cycles. Through a template-switch adaptor with 12 random nucleotides, each cDNA molecule received a tag. Every sample produced at least 3 million CDR3-containing paired-end reads. TCRdb reprocessed the 5' RACE reads via MiXCR and lists one record per CDR3 protein. Of 1,100,000 or so distinct CDR3 sequences in the sample, around 45% were seen once. The sample consisted of blood. The genes are TRBV25-1 and TRBJ2-1; D possibly corresponds to TRBD2 (5 bases). The receptor was derived from an older woman in good health. The chain's CDR3 is CASGRDYNEQFF. The CDR3, as DNA: TGTGCCAGCGGCCGGGACTACAATGAGCAGTTCTTC.